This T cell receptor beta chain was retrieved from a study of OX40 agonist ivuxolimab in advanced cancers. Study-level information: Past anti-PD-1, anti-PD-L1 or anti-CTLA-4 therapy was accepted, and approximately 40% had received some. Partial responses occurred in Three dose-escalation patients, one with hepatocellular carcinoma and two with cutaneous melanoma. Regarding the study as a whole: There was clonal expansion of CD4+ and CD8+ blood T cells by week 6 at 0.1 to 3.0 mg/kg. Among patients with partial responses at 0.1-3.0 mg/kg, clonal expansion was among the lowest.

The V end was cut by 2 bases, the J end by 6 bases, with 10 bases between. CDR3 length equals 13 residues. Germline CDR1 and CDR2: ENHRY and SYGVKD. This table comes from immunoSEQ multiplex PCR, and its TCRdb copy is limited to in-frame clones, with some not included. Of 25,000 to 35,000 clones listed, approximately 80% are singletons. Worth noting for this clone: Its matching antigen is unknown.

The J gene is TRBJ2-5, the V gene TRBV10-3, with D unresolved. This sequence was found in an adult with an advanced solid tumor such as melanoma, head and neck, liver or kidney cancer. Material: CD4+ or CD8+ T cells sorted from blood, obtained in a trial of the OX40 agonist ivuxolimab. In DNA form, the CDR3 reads TGTGCCATCAGTGAGCCGGGTAGGCAGACCCAGTACTTC. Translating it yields CAISEPGRQTQYF.